Listed below are T cell receptor beta chains from one sample, sequenced in a study of PD-1 blockade in classical Hodgkin lymphoma. Generated by immunoSEQ multiplex PCR, the TCRdb table keeps only in-frame clones and is missing some. In the table there are 17,000 or so clones, about 83% of which are singletons. The source was peripheral blood mononuclear cells (PBMCs), collected before the fourth cycle of nivolumab. The receptor source for this set is a human donor with classical Hodgkin lymphoma. Each CDR3 is given with its conserved first and last residue. The D gene is left open where the match is weak. A row's size may be missing; if present it is once, few, many or a size class.

D gene: NA
J gene: TRBJ1-1
V gene: TRBV19
clone size: NA
CDR3 length: 13
CDR3 DNA: TGTGCCAGTAGTAAGGGGATGAACACTGAAGCTTTCTTT
CDR3 protein: CASSKGMNTEAFF

D gene: TRBD2
J gene: TRBJ2-1
V gene: TRBV2
clone size: NA
CDR3 length: 19
CDR3 DNA: TGTGCCAGCAGTGAATTTCCCCAAAAGACTAGCGGACGACGCAATGAGCAGTTCTTC
CDR3 protein: CASSEFPQKTSGRRNEQFF

D gene: NA
J gene: TRBJ2-3
V gene: TRBV7-9
clone size: NA
CDR3 length: 15
CDR3 DNA: TGTGCCAGCAGCTTAGCAGCGGCCCTCACAGATACGCAGTATTTT
CDR3 protein: CASSLAAALTDTQYF

D gene: NA
J gene: TRBJ2-7
V gene: TRBV6-1
clone size: NA
CDR3 length: 14
CDR3 DNA: TGTGCCAGCAGCGCCCCGGGACCGATCTACGAGCAGTACTTC
CDR3 protein: CASSAPGPIYEQYF

D gene: NA
J gene: TRBJ1-1
V gene: TRBV6-4
clone size: NA
CDR3 length: 13
CDR3 DNA: TGTGCCAGCAGTGCGGCAGAGAACACTGAAGCTTTCTTT
CDR3 protein: CASSAAENTEAFF

D gene: TRBD1
J gene: TRBJ2-2
V gene: TRBV5-1
clone size: NA
CDR3 length: 13
CDR3 DNA: TGCGCCAGCAGCACACAGGGACAGGGTGTGCTGTTTTTT
CDR3 protein: CASSTQGQGVLFF

D gene: NA
J gene: TRBJ2-7
V gene: TRBV7-3
clone size: NA
CDR3 length: 13
CDR3 DNA: TGTGCCAGCAGCGAAGAGACCGGGTACGAGCAGTACTTC
CDR3 protein: CASSEETGYEQYF

D gene: TRBD1
J gene: TRBJ2-3
V gene: TRBV7-9
clone size: NA
CDR3 length: 15
CDR3 DNA: TGTGCCAGCAGCTCCCGACAGGGTCGTCCTGATACGCAGTATTTT
CDR3 protein: CASSSRQGRPDTQYF

D gene: NA
J gene: TRBJ2-2
V gene: TRBV5-6
clone size: NA
CDR3 length: 16
CDR3 DNA: TGTGCCAGCAGCTTAGTGAGAAGCGGCGGCACCGGGGAGCTGTTTTTT
CDR3 protein: CASSLVRSGGTGELFF

D gene: TRBD1
J gene: TRBJ2-2
V gene: TRBV30
clone size: once
CDR3 length: 14
CDR3 DNA: TGTGCCTGGGGACAGGGTGGATACACCGGGGAGCTGTTTTTT
CDR3 protein: CAWGQGGYTGELFF

D gene: NA
J gene: TRBJ2-3
V gene: TRBV5-1
clone size: NA
CDR3 length: 14
CDR3 DNA: TGCGCCAGCAGCTTCCGCTCTAGCACAGATACGCAGTATTTT
CDR3 protein: CASSFRSSTDTQYF

D gene: NA
J gene: TRBJ1-2
V gene: TRBV2
clone size: NA
CDR3 length: 12
CDR3 DNA: TGTGCCAGCATCTACAAAGACTATGGCTACACCTTC
CDR3 protein: CASIYKDYGYTF

D gene: NA
J gene: TRBJ2-1
V gene: TRBV6-1
clone size: NA
CDR3 length: 11
CDR3 DNA: TGTGCCAGCAGCCAGGGGAATGAGCAGTTCTTC
CDR3 protein: CASSQGNEQFF

D gene: TRBD2
J gene: TRBJ2-5
V gene: TRBV5-1
clone size: NA
CDR3 length: 15
CDR3 DNA: TGCGCCAGCAGCTTGTCCGGGGGGATCCAAGAGACCCAGTACTTC
CDR3 protein: CASSLSGGIQETQYF

D gene: TRBD1
J gene: TRBJ2-2
V gene: TRBV5-1
clone size: NA
CDR3 length: 15
CDR3 DNA: TGCGCCAGCAGCTTGGACGGGACAGACACCGGGGAGCTGTTTTTT
CDR3 protein: CASSLDGTDTGELFF

D gene: NA
J gene: TRBJ2-5
V gene: TRBV7-8
clone size: few
CDR3 length: 13
CDR3 DNA: TGTGCCAGCGGAGACAGAGAACAAGAGACCCAGTACTTC
CDR3 protein: CASGDREQETQYF

D gene: NA
J gene: TRBJ1-1
V gene: TRBV9
clone size: once
CDR3 length: 15
CDR3 DNA: TGTGCCAGCAGCGTGTCGGGACAAATGAACACTGAAGCTTTCTTT
CDR3 protein: CASSVSGQMNTEAFF

D gene: NA
J gene: TRBJ2-2
V gene: TRBV5-1
clone size: few
CDR3 length: 16
CDR3 DNA: TGCGCCAGCAGCTTGGAGCCGCCGCCAAACACCGGGGAGCTGTTTTTT
CDR3 protein: CASSLEPPPNTGELFF

D gene: NA
J gene: TRBJ2-5
V gene: TRBV5-1
clone size: NA
CDR3 length: 14
CDR3 DNA: TGCGCCAGCAGCTTGGGGACTTCACAAGAGACCCAGTACTTC
CDR3 protein: CASSLGTSQETQYF

D gene: NA
J gene: TRBJ2-1
V gene: TRBV5-1
clone size: NA
CDR3 length: 15
CDR3 DNA: TGCGCCAGCAGCGCAACAGGTAGCTTCTACAATGAGCAGTTCTTC
CDR3 protein: CASSATGSFYNEQFF

D gene: NA
J gene: TRBJ2-7
V gene: TRBV5-1
clone size: NA
CDR3 length: 12
CDR3 DNA: TGCGCCAGCAGTTTGCAGGGTTACGAGCAGTACTTC
CDR3 protein: CASSLQGYEQYF

D gene: TRBD2
J gene: TRBJ2-5
V gene: TRBV11-2
clone size: NA
CDR3 length: 15
CDR3 DNA: TGTGCCAGCAGCTCCGGGACTAGCATCCAAGAGACCCAGTACTTC
CDR3 protein: CASSSGTSIQETQYF

D gene: NA
J gene: TRBJ2-1
V gene: TRBV27
clone size: NA
CDR3 length: 14
CDR3 DNA: TGTGCCAGCAGTTCAATCGTAGTGGGCGATGAGCAGTTCTTC
CDR3 protein: CASSSIVVGDEQFF

D gene: NA
J gene: TRBJ1-2
V gene: TRBV25-1
clone size: NA
CDR3 length: 16
CDR3 DNA: TGTGCCAGCAGCCCGCGAGGAGCCACAGCTAACTATGGCTACACCTTC
CDR3 protein: CASSPRGATANYGYTF

D gene: TRBD2
J gene: TRBJ2-4
V gene: TRBV5-6
clone size: large
CDR3 length: 15
CDR3 DNA: TGTGCCAGCAGCTCTAGCGGGGGGGCCAAAAACATTCAGTACTTC
CDR3 protein: CASSSSGGAKNIQYF

D gene: TRBD1
J gene: TRBJ2-3
V gene: TRBV5-1
clone size: NA
CDR3 length: 17
CDR3 DNA: TGCGCCAGCAGCTTGGAGACAGGGGGTTTTGGCACAGATACGCAGTATTTT
CDR3 protein: CASSLETGGFGTDTQYF

D gene: TRBD1
J gene: TRBJ1-4
V gene: TRBV5-1
clone size: few
CDR3 length: 15
CDR3 DNA: TGCGCCAGCAGCTTGGAAGGGGGCAGTAGAGAAAAACTGTTTTTT
CDR3 protein: CASSLEGGSREKLFF

D gene: NA
J gene: TRBJ2-3
V gene: TRBV5-1
clone size: NA
CDR3 length: 14
CDR3 DNA: TGCGCCAGCAGCTTGGGCACCTCCACAGATACGCAGTATTTT
CDR3 protein: CASSLGTSTDTQYF

D gene: TRBD2
J gene: TRBJ2-3
V gene: TRBV6-4
clone size: NA
CDR3 length: 16
CDR3 DNA: TGTGCCAGCAGTGGACTAGCGGGGGCCCTCACAGATACGCAGTATTTT
CDR3 protein: CASSGLAGALTDTQYF

D gene: TRBD2
J gene: TRBJ2-2
V gene: TRBV6-5
clone size: NA
CDR3 length: 14
CDR3 DNA: TGTGCCAGCAAGCGGACTAGCAGCACCGGGGAGCTGTTTTTT
CDR3 protein: CASKRTSSTGELFF

D gene: TRBD1
J gene: TRBJ1-2
V gene: TRBV5-1
clone size: NA
CDR3 length: 14
CDR3 DNA: TGCGCCAGCAGCCAAGGGACAGGATCCTATGGCTACACCTTC
CDR3 protein: CASSQGTGSYGYTF

D gene: NA
J gene: TRBJ1-3
V gene: TRBV27
clone size: few
CDR3 length: 13
CDR3 DNA: TGTGCCAGCAGTTTGAGCTCTGGAAACACCATATATTTT
CDR3 protein: CASSLSSGNTIYF

D gene: NA
J gene: TRBJ1-6
V gene: TRBV5-5
clone size: NA
CDR3 length: 18
CDR3 DNA: TGTGCCAGCAGCTTGATCTCGGCAGGGGTCCTCTATAATTCACCCCTCCACTTT
CDR3 protein: CASSLISAGVLYNSPLHF

D gene: NA
J gene: TRBJ1-2
V gene: TRBV5-1
clone size: NA
CDR3 length: 14
CDR3 DNA: TGCGCCAGCAGCCCGGGCGGGTCTAACTATGGCTACACCTTC
CDR3 protein: CASSPGGSNYGYTF

D gene: NA
J gene: TRBJ1-2
V gene: TRBV6-5
clone size: once
CDR3 length: 13
CDR3 DNA: TGTGCCAGCAGTACTGGGACAAGCTATGGCTACACCTTC
CDR3 protein: CASSTGTSYGYTF

D gene: TRBD1
J gene: TRBJ1-1
V gene: TRBV7-9
clone size: NA
CDR3 length: 15
CDR3 DNA: TGTGCCAGTGCAGGGGGCGGAACCCTGAACACTGAAGCTTTCTTT
CDR3 protein: CASAGGGTLNTEAFF

D gene: NA
J gene: TRBJ2-3
V gene: TRBV10-1
clone size: NA
CDR3 length: 17
CDR3 DNA: TGCGCCAGCAGTGAATTTGAGATTGTGGATGGAACAGATACGCAGTATTTT
CDR3 protein: CASSEFEIVDGTDTQYF

D gene: NA
J gene: TRBJ2-7
V gene: TRBV7-8
clone size: NA
CDR3 length: 14
CDR3 DNA: TGTGCCAGCAGCTTGGAAGGGGCCACCTACGAGCAGTACTTC
CDR3 protein: CASSLEGATYEQYF

D gene: TRBD1
J gene: TRBJ1-6
V gene: TRBV7-9
clone size: NA
CDR3 length: 15
CDR3 DNA: TGTGCCAGCAGCTTAGTTGAGGGGGCTCATTCACCCCTCCACTTT
CDR3 protein: CASSLVEGAHSPLHF

D gene: NA
J gene: TRBJ1-1
V gene: TRBV6-1
clone size: NA
CDR3 length: 13
CDR3 DNA: TGTGCCAGCAGTGAAGTAGGGAACACTGAAGCTTTCTTT
CDR3 protein: CASSEVGNTEAFF

D gene: TRBD1
J gene: TRBJ2-1
V gene: TRBV11-2
clone size: NA
CDR3 length: 14
CDR3 DNA: TGTGCCAGCAGCCCACAGGGGTCCTACAATGAGCAGTTCTTC
CDR3 protein: CASSPQGSYNEQFF

D gene: NA
J gene: TRBJ2-2
V gene: TRBV7-2
clone size: NA
CDR3 length: 14
CDR3 DNA: TGTGCCAGCAGCTTCGGGTCAGTCACCGGGGAGCTGTTTTTT
CDR3 protein: CASSFGSVTGELFF

D gene: NA
J gene: TRBJ1-1
V gene: TRBV7-9
clone size: once
CDR3 length: 13
CDR3 DNA: TGTGCCAGCAGCCTCAGGGGTGGCACTGAAGCTTTCTTT
CDR3 protein: CASSLRGGTEAFF

D gene: NA
J gene: TRBJ2-7
V gene: TRBV28
clone size: NA
CDR3 length: 14
CDR3 DNA: TGTGCCAGCAGTTATACTAGCCACGGCGACGAGCAGTACTTC
CDR3 protein: CASSYTSHGDEQYF

D gene: NA
J gene: TRBJ2-2
V gene: TRBV6-5
clone size: NA
CDR3 length: 14
CDR3 DNA: TGTGCCAGCAGTTACGAGAGGAACACCGGGGAGCTGTTTTTT
CDR3 protein: CASSYERNTGELFF

D gene: NA
J gene: TRBJ2-5
V gene: TRBV2
clone size: NA
CDR3 length: 14
CDR3 DNA: TGTGCCAGCAGCATAGGACTAAACCAAGAGACCCAGTACTTC
CDR3 protein: CASSIGLNQETQYF

D gene: TRBD1
J gene: TRBJ1-2
V gene: TRBV6-5
clone size: NA
CDR3 length: 15
CDR3 DNA: TGTGCCAGCAGTAGCCGGGACAGGGGAGACTATGGCTACACCTTC
CDR3 protein: CASSSRDRGDYGYTF

D gene: NA
J gene: TRBJ1-4
V gene: TRBV5-1
clone size: NA
CDR3 length: 14
CDR3 DNA: TGCGCCAGCAGCTCCGGGAGTATTAATGAAAAACTGTTTTTT
CDR3 protein: CASSSGSINEKLFF

D gene: NA
J gene: TRBJ2-2
V gene: TRBV4-3
clone size: NA
CDR3 length: 15
CDR3 DNA: TGCGCCAGCAGCGTCCAGGACGGGTACACCGGGGAGCTGTTTTTT
CDR3 protein: CASSVQDGYTGELFF

D gene: NA
J gene: TRBJ2-7
V gene: TRBV19
clone size: NA
CDR3 length: 14
CDR3 DNA: TGTGCCAGTAGTATAGGGTCCGGACCCAGGGAGCAGTACTTC
CDR3 protein: CASSIGSGPREQYF

D gene: NA
J gene: TRBJ1-2
V gene: TRBV25-1
clone size: NA
CDR3 length: 15
CDR3 DNA: TGTGCCAGCAGTGAAAGTGGTATATCGAACTATGGCTACACCTTC
CDR3 protein: CASSESGISNYGYTF

D gene: NA
J gene: TRBJ1-2
V gene: TRBV7-9
clone size: NA
CDR3 length: 13
CDR3 DNA: TGTGCCAGCAGACTACAGGGCGATCGAGGCTACACCTTC
CDR3 protein: CASRLQGDRGYTF

D gene: NA
J gene: TRBJ1-2
V gene: TRBV5-1
clone size: NA
CDR3 length: 15
CDR3 DNA: TGCGCCAGCAGCTTCTGGGATGACTTCGACTATGGCTACACCTTC
CDR3 protein: CASSFWDDFDYGYTF

D gene: NA
J gene: TRBJ2-5
V gene: TRBV7-8
clone size: NA
CDR3 length: 18
CDR3 DNA: TGTGCCAGCAGCTTAGCGGCCCAGGGTACGGGCCTGATAAAGACCCAGTACTTC
CDR3 protein: CASSLAAQGTGLIKTQYF

D gene: NA
J gene: TRBJ1-6
V gene: TRBV10-3
clone size: few
CDR3 length: 16
CDR3 DNA: TGTGCCATCAGTGAGTCGCCGGGAGGTGAGAATTCACCCCTCCACTTT
CDR3 protein: CAISESPGGENSPLHF

D gene: NA
J gene: TRBJ2-5
V gene: TRBV4-3
clone size: NA
CDR3 length: 15
CDR3 DNA: TGCGCCAGCAGCCAAGATTACCTCGCAGCGGAGACCCAGTACTTC
CDR3 protein: CASSQDYLAAETQYF

D gene: NA
J gene: TRBJ1-3
V gene: TRBV5-1
clone size: NA
CDR3 length: 13
CDR3 DNA: TGCGCCAGCGCCTCTTTCTCTGGAAACACCATATATTTT
CDR3 protein: CASASFSGNTIYF

D gene: NA
J gene: TRBJ1-3
V gene: TRBV7-9
clone size: once
CDR3 length: 15
CDR3 DNA: TGTGCCAGCAGCTTAGGAGGCAACTCTGGAAACACCATATATTTT
CDR3 protein: CASSLGGNSGNTIYF